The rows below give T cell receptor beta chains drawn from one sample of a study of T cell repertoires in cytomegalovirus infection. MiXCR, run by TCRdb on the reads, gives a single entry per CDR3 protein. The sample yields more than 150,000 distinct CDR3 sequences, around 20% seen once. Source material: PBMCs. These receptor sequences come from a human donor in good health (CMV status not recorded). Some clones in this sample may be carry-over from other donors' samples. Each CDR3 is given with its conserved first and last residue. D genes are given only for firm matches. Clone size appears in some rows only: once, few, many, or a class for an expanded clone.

TGTGCCATCAGAGGACAGGGAGCTAACTATGGCTACACCTTC,CAIRGQGANYGYTF,TRBV10-3,TRBJ1-2,many,TRBD1
TGTGCCAGCAGCCCAGGGACAGGGGGTCCCGGAGAGACCCAGTACTTC,CASSPGTGGPGETQYF,TRBV7-8,TRBJ2-5,many,TRBD1
TGCGCCAGCAGCGTACAGGGTCCTAATGAAAAACTGTTTTTT,CASSVQGPNEKLFF,TRBV5-1,TRBJ1-4,NA,NA
TGTGCCAGCAGTTTAGTTCGACAGGGGGCAAGCAATGAGCAGTTCTTC,CASSLVRQGASNEQFF,TRBV12-3/TRBV12-4,TRBJ2-1,many,TRBD1
TGTGCCACCGAAACAGCTCAGTATGGCTACACCTTC,CATETAQYGYTF,TRBV24-1,TRBJ1-2,few,NA
TGTGCCAGCAGCCCGGACGGGATCACTGAAGCTTTCTTT,CASSPDGITEAFF,TRBV7-9,TRBJ1-1,few,NA
TGTGCCAGCAGTTACCGACCTGGGCGAGGGTTGTCGGGCTCCTACAATGAGCAGTTCTTC,CASSYRPGRGLSGSYNEQFF,TRBV6-6,TRBJ2-1,many,NA
TGTGCCAGCAGTTTATGGGGGAGGGGCACAGATACGCAGTATTTT,CASSLWGRGTDTQYF,TRBV28,TRBJ2-3,NA,TRBD2
TGTGCCAGCAGCGTAGCTGAGACAGGTTTGGAGACCCAGTACTTC,CASSVAETGLETQYF,TRBV9,TRBJ2-5,few,NA
TGTGCCAGCAGTTTAGGGGCTGGGGGCAATCAGCCCCAGCATTTT,CASSLGAGGNQPQHF,TRBV12-3/TRBV12-4,TRBJ1-5,many,NA
TGTGCCAGCAGCAATAACAGGGACTCCTACGAGCAGTACTTC,CASSNNRDSYEQYF,TRBV11-3,TRBJ2-7,NA,NA
TGTGCCAGCCGAGGGGAGACATCGTACGAGCAGTACTTC,CASRGETSYEQYF,TRBV12-3/TRBV12-4,TRBJ2-7,few,NA
TGTGCCAGCAGTTACGGGCGGGAAACAGATACGCAGTATTTT,CASSYGRETDTQYF,TRBV6-2/TRBV6-3,TRBJ2-3,NA,NA
TGTGCCAGCAGTTACTCAAGTTGGGGCGCTGAAGCTTTCTTT,CASSYSSWGAEAFF,TRBV6-6,TRBJ1-1,few,NA
TGTGCCAGCAGCTTGGCCACATTTGGGCGGGCCCCTCAGGCGCAGTTCTTC,CASSLATFGRAPQAQFF,TRBV11-2,TRBJ2-1,many,NA
TGTGCCAGCATGCTAGCGGCCTTGAGCGGGGAGCTGTTTTTT,CASMLAALSGELFF,TRBV6-1,TRBJ2-2,many,TRBD2
TGTGCCAGCAGCTTCAGGGTCCACACTGAAGCTTTCTTT,CASSFRVHTEAFF,TRBV7-3,TRBJ1-1,many,NA
TGTGCCAGCAGCCTCCTAGCGGGGGGCGCCACAGATACGCAGTATTTT,CASSLLAGGATDTQYF,TRBV2,TRBJ2-3,NA,TRBD2
TGTGCCAGCAGCGTGGCTTTCAGGGGCAATGAGCAGTTCTTC,CASSVAFRGNEQFF,TRBV9,TRBJ2-1,few,NA
TGTGCCAGCAGATGGGGACAGGGCCACGAGCAGTACTTC,CASRWGQGHEQYF,TRBV6-5,TRBJ2-7,NA,TRBD1
TGTGCCAGCAGTTTAGGGATTTTAGCGGGAGTTCCCAATGAGCAGTTCTTC,CASSLGILAGVPNEQFF,TRBV27,TRBJ2-1,few,TRBD2
TGCAGTGCTACCACCCCGGGACAGGGTCTCGGCGGCTACACCTTC,CSATTPGQGLGGYTF,TRBV20-1,TRBJ1-2,NA,TRBD1
TGCGCCAGCAGCCAGGGACAGACCCCAACTAATGAAAAACTGTTTTTT,CASSQGQTPTNEKLFF,TRBV4-3,TRBJ1-4,NA,TRBD1
TGTGCCAGCAGTTTTTTCGACGAGCAGTACTTC,CASSFFDEQYF,TRBV28,TRBJ2-7,NA,NA